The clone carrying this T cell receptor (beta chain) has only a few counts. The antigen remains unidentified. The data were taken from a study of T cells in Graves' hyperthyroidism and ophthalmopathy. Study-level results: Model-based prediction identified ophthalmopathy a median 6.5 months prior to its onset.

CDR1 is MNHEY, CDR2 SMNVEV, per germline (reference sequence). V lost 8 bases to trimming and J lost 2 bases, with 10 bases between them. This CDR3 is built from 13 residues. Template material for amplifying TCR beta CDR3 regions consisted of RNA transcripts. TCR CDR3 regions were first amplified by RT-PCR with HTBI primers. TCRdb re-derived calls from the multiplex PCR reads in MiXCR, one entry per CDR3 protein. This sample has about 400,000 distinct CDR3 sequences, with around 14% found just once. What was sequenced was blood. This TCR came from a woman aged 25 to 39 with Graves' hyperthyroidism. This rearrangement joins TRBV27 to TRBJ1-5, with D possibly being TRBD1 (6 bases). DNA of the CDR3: TGTGCCAGCCGAGGGGGGGGCAATCAGCCCCAGCATTTT. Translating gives CASRGGGNQPQHF.